The sequence of this TCR beta chain was determined in a study of T cells in Graves' hyperthyroidism and ophthalmopathy. The CDR3 totals 14 residues. V lost 8 bases, J lost 5 bases, and 18 bases lay in between. Germline lookup yields CDR1 LNHDA and CDR2 SQIVND (reference sequence). This clonotype was recorded a few times. Researchers amplified the TCR beta CDR3 regions from RNA transcripts. In the first-round RT-PCR of the TCR CDR3, the HTBI primer set was used. TCRdb reprocessed the multiplex PCR reads via MiXCR and lists one record per CDR3 protein. The profile shows under 650,000 distinct CDR3 sequences, about 16% of them singletons.

The receptor was isolated from a woman in her twenties or thirties with Graves' hyperthyroidism. The sample consisted of blood. The V gene is TRBV19, the J gene TRBJ1-1, with D unclear. The CDR3 sequence: CASFPRARSTEAFF. The DNA for the CDR3 is TGTGCCAGTTTCCCAAGGGCCCGGAGTACTGAAGCTTTCTTT.